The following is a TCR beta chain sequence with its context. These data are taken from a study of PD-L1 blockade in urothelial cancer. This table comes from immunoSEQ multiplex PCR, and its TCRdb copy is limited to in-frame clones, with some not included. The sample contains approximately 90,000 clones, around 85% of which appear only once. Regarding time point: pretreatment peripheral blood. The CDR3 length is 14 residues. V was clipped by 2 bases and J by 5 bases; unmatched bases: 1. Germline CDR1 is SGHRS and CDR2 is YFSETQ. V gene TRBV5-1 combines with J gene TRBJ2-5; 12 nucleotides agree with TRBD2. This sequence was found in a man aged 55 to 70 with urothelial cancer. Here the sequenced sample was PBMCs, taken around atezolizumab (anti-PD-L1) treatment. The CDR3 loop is CASSLGTSGETQYF. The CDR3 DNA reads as TGCGCCAGCAGCTTAGGGACTAGCGGGGAGACCCAGTACTTC.